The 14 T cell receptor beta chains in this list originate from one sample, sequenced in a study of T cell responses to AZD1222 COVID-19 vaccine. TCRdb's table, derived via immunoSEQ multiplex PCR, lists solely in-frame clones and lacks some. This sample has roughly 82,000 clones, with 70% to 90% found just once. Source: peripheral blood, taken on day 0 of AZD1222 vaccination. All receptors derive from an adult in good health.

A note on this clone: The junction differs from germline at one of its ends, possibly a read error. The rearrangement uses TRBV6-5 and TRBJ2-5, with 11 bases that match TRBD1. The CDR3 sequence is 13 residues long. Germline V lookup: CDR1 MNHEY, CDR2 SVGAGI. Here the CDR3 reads CARRGTGGETQYF. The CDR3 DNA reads TGTGCCCGCAGGGGGACAGGGGGGGAGACCCAGTACTTC.

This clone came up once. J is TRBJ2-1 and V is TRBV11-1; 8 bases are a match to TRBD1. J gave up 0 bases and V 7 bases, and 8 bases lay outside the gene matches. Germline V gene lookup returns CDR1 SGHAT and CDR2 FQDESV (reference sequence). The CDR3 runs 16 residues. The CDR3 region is CASTRGQASSYNEQFF. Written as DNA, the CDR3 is TGTGCCAGCACCCGGGGACAGGCCAGCTCCTACAATGAGCAGTTCTTC. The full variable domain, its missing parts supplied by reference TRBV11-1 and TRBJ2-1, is EAEVAQSPRYKITEKSQAVAFWCDPISGHATLYWYRQILGQGPELLVQFQDESVVDDSQLPKDRFSAERLKGVDSTLKIQPAELGDSAMYLCASTRGQASSYNEQFFGPGTRLTVL.

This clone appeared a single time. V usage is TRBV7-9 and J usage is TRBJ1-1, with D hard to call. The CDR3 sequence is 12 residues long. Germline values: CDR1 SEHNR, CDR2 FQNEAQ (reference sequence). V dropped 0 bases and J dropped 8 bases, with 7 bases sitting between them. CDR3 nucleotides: TGTGCCAGCAGCTTAGCGGTGACCGAAGCTTTCTTT. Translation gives CASSLAVTEAFF.

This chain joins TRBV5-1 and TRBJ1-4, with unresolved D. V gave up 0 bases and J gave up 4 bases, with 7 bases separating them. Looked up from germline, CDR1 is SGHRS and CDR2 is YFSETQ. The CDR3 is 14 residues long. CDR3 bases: TGCGCCAGCAGCTTGGGGACGAATAATGAAAAACTGTTTTTT. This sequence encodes CASSLGTNNEKLFF.

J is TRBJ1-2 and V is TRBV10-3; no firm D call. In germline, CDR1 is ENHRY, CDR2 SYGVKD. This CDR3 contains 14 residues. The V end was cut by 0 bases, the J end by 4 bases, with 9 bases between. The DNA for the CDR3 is TGTGCCATCAGTGAGTCAGAGCCCACCTATGGCTACACCTTC. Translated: CAISESEPTYGYTF.

CDR3 sequence reads: CATISGGLMNTEAFF. The CDR3 nucleotides read TGTGCCACCATCTCAGGGGGCCTCATGAACACTGAAGCTTTCTTT. The chain links TRBV10-3 to TRBJ1-1, with TRBD1 identical over 8 bases. Unmatched junction bases numbered 10, after V lost 10 bases and J lost 0 bases. The CDR3 extends over 15 amino acids. Germline assignment: CDR1 ENHRY and CDR2 SYGVKD.

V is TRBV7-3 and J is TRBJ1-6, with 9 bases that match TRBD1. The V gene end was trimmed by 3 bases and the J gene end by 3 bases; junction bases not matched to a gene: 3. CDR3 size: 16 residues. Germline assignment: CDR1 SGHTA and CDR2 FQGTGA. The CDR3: CASSLTGGNYNSPLHF. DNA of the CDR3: TGTGCCAGCAGCTTGACAGGGGGGAACTATAATTCACCCCTCCACTTT.

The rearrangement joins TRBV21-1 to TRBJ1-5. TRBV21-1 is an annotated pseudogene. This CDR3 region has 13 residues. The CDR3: CARNSDSNQPQHF. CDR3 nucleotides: TGTGCCAGGAACTCAGACTCCAATCAGCCCCAGCATTTT.

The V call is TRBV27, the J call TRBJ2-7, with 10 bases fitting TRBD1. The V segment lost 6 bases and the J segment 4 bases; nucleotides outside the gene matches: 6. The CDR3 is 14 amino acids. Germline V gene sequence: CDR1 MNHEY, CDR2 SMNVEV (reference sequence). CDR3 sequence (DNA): TGTGCCAGCAGCCGGGGACAGGGGTGGTACGAGCAGTACTTC. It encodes CASSRGQGWYEQYF.

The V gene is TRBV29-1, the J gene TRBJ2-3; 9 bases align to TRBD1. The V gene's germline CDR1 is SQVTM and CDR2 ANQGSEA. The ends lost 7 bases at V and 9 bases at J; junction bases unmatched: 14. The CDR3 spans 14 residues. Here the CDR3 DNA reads TGCAGCGCTGCTACCGGGACAGGGTACCGCACGCAGTATTTT. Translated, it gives CSAATGTGYRTQYF.

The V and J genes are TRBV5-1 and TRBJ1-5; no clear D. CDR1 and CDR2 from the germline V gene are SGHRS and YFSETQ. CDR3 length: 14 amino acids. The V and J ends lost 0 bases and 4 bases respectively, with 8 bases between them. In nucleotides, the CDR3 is TGCGCCAGCAGCTTGGGGGATGAGAATCAGCCCCAGCATTTT. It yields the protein CASSLGDENQPQHF.

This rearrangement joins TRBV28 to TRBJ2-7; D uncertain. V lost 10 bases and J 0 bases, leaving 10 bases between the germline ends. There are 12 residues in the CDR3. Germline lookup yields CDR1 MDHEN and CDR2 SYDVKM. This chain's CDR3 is CATRSYSYEQYF. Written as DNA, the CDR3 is TGTGCCACCAGGTCTTACTCCTACGAGCAGTACTTC.

CDR3 protein: CASSYSNSPYEQYF. Written as DNA, the CDR3 is TGTGCCAGCAGTTACTCTAACAGCCCCTACGAGCAGTACTTC. The chain couples TRBV6-5 to TRBJ2-7; no reliable D call. V was pared by 0 bases and J by 2 bases, with 8 bases between. The CDR3 loop spans 14 amino acids. From germline, CDR1 is MNHEY and CDR2 SVGAGI.

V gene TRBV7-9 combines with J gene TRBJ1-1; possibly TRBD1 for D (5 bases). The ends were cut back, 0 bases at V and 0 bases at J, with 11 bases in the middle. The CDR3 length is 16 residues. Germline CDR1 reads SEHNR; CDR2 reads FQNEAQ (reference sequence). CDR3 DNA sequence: TGTGCCAGCAGCTTAGCGGGGGATATAGTGAACACTGAAGCTTTCTTT. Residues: CASSLAGDIVNTEAFF.